The rows below give T cell receptor beta chains drawn from one sample of a study of vaccination and CD4 T cells after COVID-19. TCRdb re-analysed the PCR reads in MiXCR, keeping a single row per CDR3 protein. The sample lists nearly 20,000 distinct CDR3 sequences; roughly 50% were seen once. Which antigens these TCRs recognize remains unknown. The material sequenced was CD4+ T cells from blood, cultured in vitro, taken after SARS-CoV-2 vaccination. These receptor sequences come from a human donor who had recovered from COVID-19. Each CDR3 is given with its conserved first and last residue. A D gene is named only where the DNA matches it firmly. The size of a clone is reported for some rows only, either as once, few or many, or as a class for expanded clones.

D | size | J | V | DNA | CDR3
TRBD2 | - | TRBJ2-7 | TRBV6-1 | TGTGCCAGCAGTCCGATCACTAGCGGACTAGAACCCTACGAGCAGTACTTC | CASSPITSGLEPYEQYF
TRBD2 | - | TRBJ2-5 | TRBV7-2 | TGTGCCAGCAGCTTACTTCGGCTAGCGGGGCAAGAGACCCAGTACTTC | CASSLLRLAGQETQYF
TRBD2 | once | TRBJ2-5 | TRBV7-2 | TGTGCCAGCAGCCCCGGGACTAGCGGGACCCAGTACTTC | CASSPGTSGTQYF
- | - | TRBJ1-5 | TRBV30 | TGTGCCTGGAGTCCAGGACATCCTAGCAATCAGCCCCAGCATTTT | CAWSPGHPSNQPQHF
- | - | TRBJ2-7 | TRBV6-2/TRBV6-3 | TGTGCCAGCAGTTACTCGAACCACGAGCAGTACTTC | CASSYSNHEQYF
- | few | TRBJ1-1 | TRBV7-9 | TGTGCCAGCAGCTTAGCGCTCGGAGGGTTTGCTGAAGCTTTCTTT | CASSLALGGFAEAFF
- | - | TRBJ1-1 | TRBV2 | TGTGCCAGCAGTGAAGTTGGGTCGAAGGCTTTCTTT | CASSEVGSKAFF
- | - | TRBJ2-5 | TRBV27 | TGTGCCAGCAGTCCAGTGACAGGACTCCAAGAGACCCAGTACTTC | CASSPVTGLQETQYF
TRBD1 | - | TRBJ2-5 | TRBV5-6 | TGTGCCAGCAGCTTGTGGGACAGGGGGCAAGAGACCCAGTACTTC | CASSLWDRGQETQYF
- | - | TRBJ2-3 | TRBV29-1 | TGCAGCGTTGGAAGGCTTATGAGCACAGATACGCAGTATTTT | CSVGRLMSTDTQYF
TRBD1 | - | TRBJ2-7 | TRBV7-9 | TGTGCCAGCAGCTTAGGACGGACAGGTGACGAGCAGTACTTC | CASSLGRTGDEQYF
- | few | TRBJ1-2 | TRBV6-5 | TGTGCCAGCAGTTACTCTCCAGCCCTAGGTGGTGGCTACACCTTC | CASSYSPALGGGYTF
- | - | TRBJ1-5 | TRBV6-1 | TGTGCCAGCAGTGAAAGGGGGTTCCTCAATCAGCCCCAGCATTTT | CASSERGFLNQPQHF
TRBD1 | - | TRBJ2-3 | TRBV19 | TGTGCCAGTAGCCGACCGGGACAGGGGACAGATACGCAGTATTTT | CASSRPGQGTDTQYF
- | - | TRBJ1-1 | TRBV27 | TGTGCCAGCAGAAGGGGGGGGGTGGTCACTGAAGCTTTCTTT | CASRRGGVVTEAFF
- | - | TRBJ2-2 | TRBV20-1 | TGCGGTGCTTCGGCCAGCGGGAACACCGGGGAGCTGTTTTTT | CGASASGNTGELFF
- | few | TRBJ1-6 | TRBV7-2 | TGTGCCAGCAGCTTAGTACCGGGGAATAATTCACCCCTCCACTTT | CASSLVPGNNSPLHF
- | - | TRBJ1-2 | TRBV4-2 | TGTGCCAGCAGCCAAGGATTGGATGCGGACGGCTACTATGGCTACACCTTC | CASSQGLDADGYYGYTF
- | - | TRBJ2-7 | TRBV12-3/TRBV12-4 | TGTGCCAGCAGTGCGGGACCCTACGAGCAGTACTTC | CASSAGPYEQYF
- | - | TRBJ1-6 | TRBV19 | TGTGCCAGTAGTAACCAGGGTGGTAATTCACCCCTCCACTTT | CASSNQGGNSPLHF
- | - | TRBJ2-2 | TRBV7-6 | TGTGCCAGCAGCTTAGTCGGGGGCCCCGACACCGGGGAGCTGTTTTTT | CASSLVGGPDTGELFF
- | few | TRBJ2-5 | TRBV5-4 | TGTGCCAGCAGCCTCGGTTCGCGGGTTCGGGCCCAAGAGACCCAGTACTTC | CASSLGSRVRAQETQYF
TRBD1 | few | TRBJ1-6 | TRBV10-3 | TGTGCCATCAGGCAGGACAGGGAGAGGTCACCCCTCCACTTT | CAIRQDRERSPLHF
TRBD1 | - | TRBJ2-2 | TRBV28 | TGTGCCAGCAGTTTCTCCGGGACAGCCAACACCGGGGAGCTGTTTTTT | CASSFSGTANTGELFF
TRBD1 | - | TRBJ1-5 | TRBV7-2 | TGTGCCAGCAGCTCCGACCTAACAGGGGGCAATCAGCCCCAGCATTTT | CASSSDLTGGNQPQHF
- | few | TRBJ1-1 | TRBV24-1 | TGTGCCACCAGTCAGTCCCCTCCGATGAACACTGAAGCTTTCTTT | CATSQSPPMNTEAFF
TRBD1 | - | TRBJ1-1 | TRBV12-3/TRBV12-4 | TGTGCCAGCAGGACCACGGGACAGGGGGTAGGGGCTTTCTTT | CASRTTGQGVGAFF
- | - | TRBJ1-6 | TRBV7-3 | TGTGCCAGCAGCCTAACGGGAGTGGGAAATTCACCCCTCCACTTT | CASSLTGVGNSPLHF